A single sample is the source of the 4 T cell receptor beta chains below, sequenced in a study of shared clonotypes between healthy human individuals. Only in-frame clones appear in the TCRdb table, and some are missing; sequencing was by immunoSEQ multiplex PCR. The sample comprises under 2,500,000 clones, more than 90% of which are singletons, and over 0.1% rests with the top ten. The material sequenced was naive CD4+ T cells sorted from blood. Regarding subset: CD45RA+ positively selected. These receptors all come from a man aged 18 to 30 in good health.

This chain links TRBV18 with TRBJ2-1; 9 bases align to TRBD1. The CDR3 extends over 14 amino acids. V was clipped by 4 bases and J by 4 bases; unmatched bases: 2. Germline lookup yields CDR1 KGHSH and CDR2 LQKENI. CDR3 amino acids: CASSLTGGYNEQFF. The DNA of the CDR3 is TGTGCCAGCTCACTGACAGGGGGTTACAATGAGCAGTTCTTC.

This chain joins TRBV5-1 and TRBJ1-4, with a weak D call TRBD1 (5 bases). The CDR3 runs to 14 residues. Germline CDR1 SGHRS, CDR2 YFSETQ. The germline V and J ends were trimmed by 6 bases and 8 bases, with 17 bases remaining between them. The CDR3 sequence: CASTSGREGEKLFF. The CDR3 DNA follows: TGCGCCAGCACCTCTGGCAGGGAGGGCGAAAAACTGTTTTTT.

V is TRBV10-3 and J is TRBJ1-4; D is ambiguous. The CDR3 has 12 residues. Germline V gene lookup returns CDR1 ENHRY and CDR2 SYGVKD. Trimming removed 10 bases from V and 7 bases from J, with 13 bases in between. CDR3 DNA sequence: TGTGCCACATCGGAAGGGTTTGAAAAACTGTTTTTT. Protein: CATSEGFEKLFF.

This chain joins TRBV29-1 and TRBJ2-3; D remains ambiguous. Trimming cost V 6 bases and J 5 bases, with 18 bases left between them. The CDR3 extends over 14 amino acids. CDR1 and CDR2 (germline): SQVTM, ANQGSEA. CDR3 DNA sequence: TGCAGCGTGACGACTGTCTCACGGCGAGATACGCAGTATTTT. It encodes CSVTTVSRRDTQYF.